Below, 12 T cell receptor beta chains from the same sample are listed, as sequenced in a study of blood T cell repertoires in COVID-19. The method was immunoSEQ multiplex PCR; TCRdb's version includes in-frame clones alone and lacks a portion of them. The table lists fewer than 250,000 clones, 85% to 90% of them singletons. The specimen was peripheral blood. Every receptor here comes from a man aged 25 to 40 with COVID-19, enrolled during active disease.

The CDR3 here is CASSLGAGVSYEQYF. In DNA, the CDR3 is TGTGCCAGCAGCTTGGGGGCAGGGGTATCCTACGAGCAGTACTTC. This chain connects TRBV5-5 to TRBJ2-7; D possibly corresponds to TRBD1 (6 bases). The CDR3 is made up of 15 amino acids. V was clipped by 0 bases and J by 1 base, with 11 bases between them. Germline V gives CDR1 SGHKS, CDR2 YYEKEE (reference sequence).

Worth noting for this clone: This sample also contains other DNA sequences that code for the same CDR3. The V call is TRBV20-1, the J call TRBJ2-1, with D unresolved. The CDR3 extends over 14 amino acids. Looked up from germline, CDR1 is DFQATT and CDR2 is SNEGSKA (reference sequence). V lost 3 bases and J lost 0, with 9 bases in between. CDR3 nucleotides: TGCAGTGCTAGTGGCGGTAGCTCCTACAATGAGCAGTTCTTC. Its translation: CSASGGSSYNEQFF.

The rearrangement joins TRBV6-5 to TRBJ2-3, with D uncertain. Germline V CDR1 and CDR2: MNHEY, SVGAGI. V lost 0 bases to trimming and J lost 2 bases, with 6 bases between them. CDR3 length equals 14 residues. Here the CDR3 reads CASSYSRVTDTQYF. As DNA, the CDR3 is TGTGCCAGCAGTTACTCGCGCGTCACAGATACGCAGTATTTT.

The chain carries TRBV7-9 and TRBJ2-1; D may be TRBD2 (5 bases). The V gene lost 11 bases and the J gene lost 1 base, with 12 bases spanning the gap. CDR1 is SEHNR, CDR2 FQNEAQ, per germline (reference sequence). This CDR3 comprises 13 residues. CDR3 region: CACLRGSYNEQFF. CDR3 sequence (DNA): TGTGCCTGCCTCCGCGGGTCCTACAATGAGCAGTTCTTC.

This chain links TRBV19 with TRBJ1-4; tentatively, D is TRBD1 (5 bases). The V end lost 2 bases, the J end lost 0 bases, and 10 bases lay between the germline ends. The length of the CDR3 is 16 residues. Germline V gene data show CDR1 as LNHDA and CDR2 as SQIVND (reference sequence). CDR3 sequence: CASSIWTPATNEKLFF. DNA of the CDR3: TGTGCCAGTAGTATATGGACACCTGCAACTAATGAAAAACTGTTTTTT.

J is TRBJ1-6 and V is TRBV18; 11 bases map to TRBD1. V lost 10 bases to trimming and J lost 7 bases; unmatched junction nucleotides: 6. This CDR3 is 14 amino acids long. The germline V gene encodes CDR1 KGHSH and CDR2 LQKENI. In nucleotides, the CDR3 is TGTGCCACCTCCTGGGACAGGGGGAATTCACCCCTCCACTTT. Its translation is CATSWDRGNSPLHF. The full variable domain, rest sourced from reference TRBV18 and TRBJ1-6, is NAGVMQNPRHLVRRRGQEARLRCSPMKGHSHVYWYRQLPEEGLKFMVYLQKENIIDESGMPKERFSAEFPKEGPSILRIQQVVRGDSAAYFCATSWDRGNSPLHFGNGTRLTVT.

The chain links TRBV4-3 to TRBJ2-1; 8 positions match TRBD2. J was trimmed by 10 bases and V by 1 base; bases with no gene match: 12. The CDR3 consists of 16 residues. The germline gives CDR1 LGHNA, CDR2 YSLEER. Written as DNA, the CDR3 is TGCGCCAGCAGCCAAGCGGGCGGGAGGTCCTTAGGGGAGCAGTTCTTC. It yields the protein CASSQAGGRSLGEQFF.

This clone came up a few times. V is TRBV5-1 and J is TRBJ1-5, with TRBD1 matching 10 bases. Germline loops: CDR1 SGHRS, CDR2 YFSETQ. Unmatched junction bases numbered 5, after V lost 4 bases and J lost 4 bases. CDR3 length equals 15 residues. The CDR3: CASSQGQGRNQPQHF. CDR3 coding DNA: TGCGCCAGCAGCCAGGGACAGGGGAGAAATCAGCCCCAGCATTTT.

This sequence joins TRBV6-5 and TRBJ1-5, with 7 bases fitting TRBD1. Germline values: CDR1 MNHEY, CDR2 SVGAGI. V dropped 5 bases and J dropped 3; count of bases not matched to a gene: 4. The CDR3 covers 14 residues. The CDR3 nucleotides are TGTGCCAGCAGTCCAGGGGGACCCAATCAGCCCCAGCATTTT. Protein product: CASSPGGPNQPQHF.

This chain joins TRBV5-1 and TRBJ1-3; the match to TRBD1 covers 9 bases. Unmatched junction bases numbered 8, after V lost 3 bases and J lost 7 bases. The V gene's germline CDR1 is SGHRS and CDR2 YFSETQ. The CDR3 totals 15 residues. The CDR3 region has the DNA TGCGCCAGCAGCTGGGGACAGGGAGGACGGAACACCATATATTTT. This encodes CASSWGQGGRNTIYF.

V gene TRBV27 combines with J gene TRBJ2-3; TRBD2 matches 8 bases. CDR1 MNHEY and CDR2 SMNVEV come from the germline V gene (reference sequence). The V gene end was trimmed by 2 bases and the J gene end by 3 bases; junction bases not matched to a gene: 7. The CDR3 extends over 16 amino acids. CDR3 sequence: CASSLRGGGKTDTQYF. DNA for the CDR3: TGTGCCAGCAGTTTAAGGGGCGGGGGGAAGACAGATACGCAGTATTTT.

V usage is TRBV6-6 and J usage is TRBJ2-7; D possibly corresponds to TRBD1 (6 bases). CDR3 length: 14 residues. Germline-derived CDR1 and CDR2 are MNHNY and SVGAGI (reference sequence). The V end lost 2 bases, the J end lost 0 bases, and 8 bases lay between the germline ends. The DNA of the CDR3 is TGTGCCAGCAGTTACGGGACAAGCTCCTACGAGCAGTACTTC. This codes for CASSYGTSSYEQYF.